This T cell receptor beta chain emerged from a study of blood T cell repertoires in COVID-19. Study context: Samples taken during acute and convalescent COVID-19 were collected in the United States, Italy and Spain. Nucleic acid was either cDNA or gDNA, and it came from T cells, B-cell-depleted T cells, or PBMCs.

The CDR3 spans 12 residues. Deletions cut 8 bases from V and 3 bases from J, with 11 bases between. CDR1 and CDR2 (germline): SGHTA, FQGNSA. Repertoires were generated with immunoSEQ multiplex PCR, while TCRdb's copy carries only in-frame clones and drops some. The table has hundreds of thousands of clones, around 89% seen once. Membership in each cohort depended on participant-reported clinical history. Among Cohort 3 donors, those recovered had two negative PCRs, clearance, or symptom resolution. Sequenced input: PBMCs or T cells enriched from blood (not recorded which). V usage is TRBV7-2 and J usage is TRBJ2-7; maybe TRBD2 (5 bases). The source of this sequence is a woman aged 45-59 years who had recovered from COVID-19. This chain's CDR3 is CASRTGNYEQYF. The CDR3 bases are TGTGCCAGCCGGACTGGAAACTACGAGCAGTACTTC. Complete variable domain (other parts from reference TRBV7-2 and TRBJ2-7): GAGVSQSPSNKVTEKGKDVELRCDPISGHTALYWYRQSLGQGLEFLIYFQGNSAPDKSGLPSDRFSAERTGGSVSTLTIQRTQQEDSAVYLCASRTGNYEQYFGPGTRLTVT.